Following are 4 T cell receptor beta chains from one sample sequenced in a study of shared clonotypes between healthy human individuals. Method: immunoSEQ multiplex PCR; TCRdb's copy keeps in-frame clones and lacks some. The table has 2 million to 2.5 million clones, roughly 90% seen once. Sequencing was done on a sample of naive CD4+ T cells from PBMCs. Subset meaning: CD45RA+ positively selected. The receptor source for this set is a young man in good health. Some clones in this sample may be carry-over from other donors' samples.

The genes are TRBV19 and TRBJ2-7; 7 bases fit TRBD2. V was clipped by 3 bases and J by 5 bases; unmatched bases: 16. The V gene's germline CDR1 is LNHDA and CDR2 SQIVND (reference sequence). The CDR3 totals 17 residues. CDR3 DNA sequence: TGTGCCAGTAGTATCCAGAAGCCCAGCGGGATGGTCAACGAGCAGTACTTC. Its translation is CASSIQKPSGMVNEQYF.

The chain recombines TRBV29-1 with TRBJ1-2, with TRBD1 identical over 7 bases. CDR3 length: 13 residues. With 0 bases clipped from V and 8 bases from J, the junction kept 6 bases outside the gene matches. Germline CDR1 is SQVTM and CDR2 is ANQGSEA. The CDR3 reads CSVEDQGGQGYTF. CDR3 bases: TGCAGCGTTGAAGATCAGGGGGGGCAGGGCTACACCTTC.

The chain couples TRBV18 to TRBJ1-5; 7 bases map to TRBD1. With V trimmed by 4 bases and J by 9 bases, 9 bases remained unmatched. The germline gives CDR1 KGHSH, CDR2 LQKENI. The CDR3 length is 14 residues. The CDR3 DNA follows: TGTGCCAGCTCACAGACAGGGCAGGGGGTGCCCCAGCATTTT. It translates to CASSQTGQGVPQHF.

In its sample, this clone was seen once. V and J are TRBV5-4 and TRBJ2-5; 13 nucleotides agree with TRBD2. Trimming cost V 2 bases and J 5 bases; bases outside gene matches: 3. This CDR3 has 15 amino acids. Germline lookup yields CDR1 SGHNT and CDR2 YYREEE (reference sequence). The DNA of the CDR3 is TGTGCCAGCAGCTTTGGACTAGCGGGAGATGAGACCCAGTACTTC. It specifies CASSFGLAGDETQYF.